These 24 T cell receptor beta chains originate from one sample sequenced in a study of cytomegalovirus exposure and HLA in healthy donors. The PCR made use of 60 Vbeta and 13 Jbeta primers. Repertoires were generated with immunoSEQ multiplex PCR, while TCRdb's copy carries only in-frame clones and drops some. The sample contains about 92,000 clones, roughly 80% of which appear only once. Sequenced: PBMCs. The receptors were sampled from a girl aged 2-10 years in good health and CMV-seropositive.

The rearrangement joins TRBV5-1 to TRBJ2-3; 13 bases are shared with TRBD2. Trimming cost V 4 bases and J 4 bases; bases outside gene matches: 6. CDR1 and CDR2 from the germline V gene are SGHRS and YFSETQ. The CDR3 is made up of 16 amino acids. The CDR3 loop reads CASSRVGTSGADTQYF. The CDR3 nucleotides read TGCGCCAGCAGCCGAGTAGGGACTAGCGGGGCAGATACGCAGTATTTT. The variable domain in full, completed from reference TRBV5-1 and TRBJ2-3, reads KAGVTQTPRYLIKTRGQQVTLSCSPISGHRSVSWYQQTPGQGLQFLFEYFSETQRNKGNFPGRFSGRQFSNSRSEMNVSTLELGDSALYLCASSRVGTSGADTQYFGPGTRLTVL.

The CDR3 bases are TGTGCCAGCAGCTTAGTAGCAGGGCCCCGCGGCTACACCTTC. Its translation is CASSLVAGPRGYTF. V is TRBV7-9 and J is TRBJ1-2; weak D call: TRBD1 (5 bases). The CDR3 sequence is 14 residues long. The germline CDR1 and CDR2 sequences are SEHNR and FQNEAQ (reference sequence). Trimming shortened V by 1 base and J by 8 bases, and 14 bases separated the two germline ends.

The V and J genes are TRBV6-1 and TRBJ2-7; 7 bases match TRBD2. The V segment lost 4 bases and the J segment 2 bases; nucleotides outside the gene matches: 5. The CDR3 contains 14 residues. The germline CDR1 and CDR2 sequences are MNHNS and SASEGT. CDR3 DNA: TGTGCCAGCAGTGCCTTAGCGGGCGCCTACGAGCAGTACTTC. This encodes CASSALAGAYEQYF.

This chain links TRBV4-3 with TRBJ2-1; tentative D call: TRBD1 (5 bases). Trimming shortened V by 1 base and J by 11 bases, and 12 bases separated the two germline ends. The CDR3 runs 13 residues. The germline CDR1 and CDR2 sequences are LGHNA and YSLEER. CDR3 sequence (DNA): TGCGCCAGCAGCCAAGTCCAGGGTCGCAAGCAGTTCTTC. Residues: CASSQVQGRKQFF.

The V call is TRBV7-3, the J call TRBJ2-3; TRBD1 might be the D (6 bases). Trimming took 2 bases from V and 1 from J, leaving 13 bases between them. The CDR3 runs 16 residues. Germline V CDR1 and CDR2: SGHTA, FQGTGA. This chain's CDR3 is CASSLSVQGGTDTQYF. Here the CDR3 DNA reads TGTGCCAGCAGCTTATCCGTACAGGGAGGCACAGATACGCAGTATTTT.

The chain employs TRBV28 and TRBJ1-1; D might be TRBD1 (5 bases). Germline loops: CDR1 MDHEN, CDR2 SYDVKM. Trimming left V 3 bases short and J 7 bases short, with 9 bases between. This CDR3 region has 12 residues. This CDR3 is CASSFRTFEAFF. The CDR3 region has the DNA TGTGCCAGCAGTTTTCGGACATTTGAAGCTTTCTTT.

This sequence joins TRBV29-1 and TRBJ1-2; possibly TRBD1 for D (6 bases). The V end was cut by 4 bases, the J end by 7 bases, with 31 bases between. CDR1 and CDR2 from the germline V gene are SQVTM and ANQGSEA. This CDR3 is 18 amino acids long. The CDR3 reads CSVAQNRAEARRLGGYTF. The CDR3 DNA sequence: TGCAGCGTTGCCCAAAACAGGGCCGAAGCCCGCCGGTTGGGTGGCTACACCTTC.

This clone appeared a single time. CDR3 region: CASSLGQSSYEQYF. The DNA for the CDR3 is TGTGCCAGCAGCTTAGGACAGTCCTCCTACGAGCAGTACTTC. The chain carries TRBV13 and TRBJ2-7; D gene unclear. CDR1 and CDR2 from the germline V gene are PRHDT and FYEKMQ (reference sequence). The CDR3 loop spans 14 amino acids. V was cut by 0 bases and J by 0 bases, with 6 bases left in between.

This chain connects TRBV7-9 to TRBJ2-3, with D possibly matching TRBD2 (6 bases). CDR3 size: 14 residues. V dropped 1 base and J dropped 5 bases, with 10 bases sitting between them. The germline gives CDR1 SEHNR, CDR2 FQNEAQ (reference sequence). The CDR3 DNA is TGTGCCAGCAGCTTAGGGGGAGGAGGAGATACGCAGTATTTT. This encodes CASSLGGGGDTQYF.

The J gene is TRBJ2-7, the V gene TRBV27; 7 bases align to TRBD1. J lost 4 bases, V lost 7 bases, and 10 bases had no gene match. Germline-derived CDR1 and CDR2 are MNHEY and SMNVEV (reference sequence). There are 14 residues in the CDR3. The CDR3 here is CASKKTGTAYEQYF. In DNA, the CDR3 is TGTGCCAGCAAAAAAACCGGGACAGCGTACGAGCAGTACTTC.

The rearrangement uses TRBV5-1 and TRBJ2-1; 8 bases match TRBD2. The germline V gene has CDR1 SGHRS and CDR2 YFSETQ. The CDR3 has 14 amino acids. The trim removed 0 bases at V and 5 bases at J, leaving 1 base unmatched. The CDR3 region is CASSLAGGNNEQFF. The CDR3 bases are TGCGCCAGCAGCTTGGCGGGAGGGAACAATGAGCAGTTCTTC.

This clone was counted only a few times. The chain is built from TRBV2 and TRBJ1-1; D remains unclear. The V and J ends lost 6 bases and 10 bases respectively, with 12 bases between them. CDR3 size: 11 residues. Looked up from germline, CDR1 is SNHLY and CDR2 is FYNNEI. The CDR3 is CASRRQSRAFF. CDR3 DNA sequence: TGTGCCAGCAGACGGCAGTCTAGAGCTTTCTTT.

The chain uses TRBV19 and TRBJ2-7; 11 bases align to TRBD2. The CDR3 is 15 amino acids. Per germline, CDR1 LNHDA and CDR2 SQIVND (reference sequence). V shed 5 bases and J 6 bases; nucleotides not matched to a gene: 9. CDR3 bases: TGTGCCAGTAGTCCGTCGACTAGCGGGACAGGCGAGCAGTACTTC. It yields the protein CASSPSTSGTGEQYF.

The rearrangement joins TRBV30 to TRBJ1-5; no clear D. With 5 bases removed from V and 7 bases from J, the gap between germline ends came to 15 bases. This CDR3 is built from 13 residues. Germline CDR1 is GTSNPN and CDR2 is SVGIG (reference sequence). CDR3 nucleotides: TGTGCCTGGGGACGGGATGATCAGCAGCCCCAGCATTTT. Residues: CAWGRDDQQPQHF.

The chain couples TRBV30 to TRBJ2-7; D remains ambiguous. Trimming stripped 2 bases from V and 3 bases from J, with 11 bases between. This CDR3 spans 13 amino acids. Per the germline V gene, CDR1 is GTSNPN and CDR2 is SVGIG (reference sequence). In DNA form, the CDR3 reads TGTGCCTGGAGTATTCAAACAGACTACGAGCAGTACTTC. Its protein is CAWSIQTDYEQYF.

The chain is built from TRBV7-9 and TRBJ2-3; possibly TRBD1 for D (6 bases). The germline CDR1 and CDR2 sequences are SEHNR and FQNEAQ (reference sequence). This CDR3 region has 17 residues. V gave up 0 bases and J gave up 0 bases, with 13 bases separating them. The CDR3 loop is CASSLAVGATSTDTQYF. Written as DNA, the CDR3 is TGTGCCAGCAGCTTAGCCGTGGGGGCTACTAGCACAGATACGCAGTATTTT.

The chain uses TRBV28 and TRBJ1-3; no reliable D call. Trimming took off 3 bases at V and 0 bases at J, with 15 bases between the two ends. Germline CDR1 MDHEN, CDR2 SYDVKM. The CDR3 is 17 residues long. Here the CDR3 reads CASSFLGPQSSGNTIYF. The CDR3 region has the DNA TGTGCCAGCAGTTTCCTCGGTCCACAGAGCTCTGGAAACACCATATATTTT.

DNA for the CDR3: TGTGCCAGCAGCCCCCTTAGCGGGAGTTACTACAATGAGCAGTTCTTC. It encodes CASSPLSGSYYNEQFF. This chain connects TRBV21-1 to TRBJ2-1; TRBD2 reflects the table's D call only, with no check against the DNA. TRBV21-1 is shown as a pseudogene. This CDR3 comprises 16 residues.

The chain carries TRBV13 and TRBJ2-1, with 7 positions matching TRBD2. CDR1 and CDR2 from the germline V gene are PRHDT and FYEKMQ (reference sequence). Trimming removed 3 bases from V and 7 bases from J; junction bases left unmatched: 9. This CDR3 has 15 amino acids. The DNA for the CDR3 is TGTGCCAGCAGCTTTAGCACTAGCGTGGCGAATGAGCAGTTCTTC. It encodes CASSFSTSVANEQFF.

This clone was counted only a few times. J is TRBJ1-2 and V is TRBV30; the D is unclear. Germline loops: CDR1 GTSNPN, CDR2 SVGIG (reference sequence). The CDR3 contains 13 residues. Trimming shortened V by 2 bases and J by 8 bases, and 15 bases separated the two germline ends. DNA for the CDR3: TGTGCCTGGAGTTATTCGAGGGTCGGAGGCTACACCTTC. Its protein is CAWSYSRVGGYTF.

The chain has TRBV6-1 and TRBJ2-7; TRBD2 agrees at 13 bases. The CDR3 has 15 residues. Germline assignment: CDR1 MNHNS and CDR2 SASEGT. With V trimmed by 7 bases and J by 3 bases, 6 bases remained unmatched. CDR3 protein: CASIGLAGVNYEQYF. The DNA for the CDR3 is TGTGCCAGCATCGGACTAGCGGGAGTCAACTACGAGCAGTACTTC.

V is TRBV2 and J is TRBJ2-5; 9 bases map to TRBD1. The length of the CDR3 is 16 residues. The J segment lost 3 bases and the V segment lost 8 bases, leaving 13 bases of the junction unmatched. Germline CDR1 is SNHLY and CDR2 is FYNNEI. In DNA form, the CDR3 reads TGTGCCAGCGTGGTCCGGACAGGGGCTTCGGAAGAGACCCAGTACTTC. It specifies CASVVRTGASEETQYF.

CDR3 nucleotides: TGTGCCAGCAGCTCAGGACAGGTTGGATACGAGCAGTACTTC. It codes for CASSSGQVGYEQYF. The V call is TRBV6-5, the J call TRBJ2-7; 7 nucleotides line up with TRBD1. From germline, CDR1 is MNHEY and CDR2 SVGAGI. Trimming took 6 bases from V and 4 from J; bases not matched to a gene: 9. CDR3 length: 14 residues.

This clone has only one observation. This chain links TRBV19 with TRBJ1-1, with TRBD1 identical over 12 bases. Germline V gene data show CDR1 as LNHDA and CDR2 as SQIVND (reference sequence). The V segment lost 4 bases and the J segment 2 bases; nucleotides outside the gene matches: 2. This CDR3 spans 15 amino acids. Here the CDR3 DNA reads TGTGCCAGTAGTACCGGGACAGGGGGCAACACTGAAGCTTTCTTT. Its protein product is CASSTGTGGNTEAFF.